One sample yielded the 18 T cell receptor beta chains listed below, sequenced in a study of a mutant IDH1 vaccine in newly diagnosed glioma. The assay was immunoSEQ multiplex PCR, and TCRdb's table has in-frame clones only and misses some. The sample shows 77,000 or so clones, about 85% of them seen only once. The antigens for these receptors are not known. The time point denotes: week 23, last vaccination. All doses held 300 ug of mutant IDH1 20-mer peptide, with topical imiquimod. The sample was PBMCs, taken from a glioma patient whose treatment included an IDH1 peptide vaccine. These receptors were obtained from a woman between 50 and 59 years old with glioma.

This chain connects TRBV4-2 to TRBJ2-7, with TRBD2 matching over 13 bases. The CDR3 has 16 amino acids. Germline V gene data show CDR1 as LGHNA and CDR2 as YNFKEQ. V lost 4 bases to trimming and J lost 3 bases; unmatched junction nucleotides: 6. CDR3 region: CASSPELAGGFYEQYF. In DNA, the CDR3 is TGTGCCAGCAGCCCCGAACTAGCGGGAGGGTTCTACGAGCAGTACTTC.

The V gene is TRBV28, the J gene TRBJ2-7, with 10 bases fitting TRBD2. Germline loops: CDR1 MDHEN, CDR2 SYDVKM. Trimming cost V 5 bases and J 5 bases; bases outside gene matches: 3. The CDR3 has 13 residues. CDR3 sequence (DNA): TGTGCCAGCAGTCCGACTAGCGGGCACGAGCAGTACTTC. Protein sequence: CASSPTSGHEQYF.

J is TRBJ1-4 and V is TRBV7-9; D not certain. Germline CDR1 and CDR2: SEHNR and FQNEAQ (reference sequence). V was cut by 3 bases and J by 11 bases, with 4 bases left in between. The CDR3 contains 10 residues. The CDR3 spells CASSLTKLFF. The CDR3 nucleotides are TGTGCCAGCAGCTTGACCAAACTGTTTTTT.

The J gene is TRBJ2-3, the V gene TRBV5-1; possible D gene TRBD2, 6 bases. V lost 4 bases and J lost 6, with 15 bases in between. CDR1 and CDR2 (germline): SGHRS, YFSETQ. The CDR3 is 14 residues long. CDR3 coding DNA: TGCGCCAGCAGCCGAGGGCGGGATGATGATACGCAGTATTTT. As protein: CASSRGRDDDTQYF.

The V gene is TRBV7-8, the J gene TRBJ2-3; D uncertain. CDR3 length: 14 amino acids. Trimming left V 3 bases short and J 0 bases short, with 7 bases between. Germline values: CDR1 SGHVS, CDR2 FQNEAQ. The CDR3 DNA is TGTGCCAGCAGCTTCGGCAGTAGCACAGATACGCAGTATTTT. Translating it yields CASSFGSSTDTQYF.

The rearrangement links TRBV5-1 to TRBJ1-2; the D is unclear. CDR3 length: 12 amino acids. V lost 9 bases, J lost 1 base, and 10 bases lay in between. The germline CDR1 and CDR2 sequences are SGHRS and YFSETQ. CDR3 residues: CATSDGNYGYTF. As DNA, the CDR3 is TGCGCCACTTCGGACGGTAACTATGGCTACACCTTC.

The chain recombines TRBV5-1 with TRBJ1-6; 7 nucleotides agree with TRBD1. Germline CDR1 and CDR2: SGHRS and YFSETQ. J lost 10 bases, V lost 2 bases, and 0 bases had no gene match. The CDR3 length is 12 residues. The CDR3 bases are TGCGCCAGCAGCTTACAGGGGTCACCCCTCCACTTT. It translates to CASSLQGSPLHF. Looking up the rest from reference TRBV5-1 and TRBJ1-6 gives the full variable domain: KAGVTQTPRYLIKTRGQQVTLSCSPISGHRSVSWYQQTPGQGLQFLFEYFSETQRNKGNFPGRFSGRQFSNSRSEMNVSTLELGDSALYLCASSLQGSPLHFGNGTRLTVT.

V and J are TRBV27 and TRBJ2-1; TRBD1 matches 9 bases. V lost 4 bases to trimming and J lost 6 bases; unmatched junction nucleotides: 4. Germline CDR1 is MNHEY and CDR2 is SMNVEV (reference sequence). CDR3 length: 14 residues. The CDR3 DNA is TGTGCCAGCAGTTCGGGACAGGGTGGCAATGAGCAGTTCTTC. Translating gives CASSSGQGGNEQFF.

The chain recombines TRBV5-1 with TRBJ2-1, with 9 bases aligning to TRBD2. The CDR3 length is 17 residues. The junction had 6 bases not matched to a gene; V was cut back by 2 bases and J by 0 bases. Germline CDR1 reads SGHRS; CDR2 reads YFSETQ. CDR3 in amino acids: CASSLAGGSSSYNEQFF. CDR3 DNA: TGCGCCAGCAGCTTAGCGGGAGGCTCGAGCTCCTACAATGAGCAGTTCTTC.

This chain joins TRBV19 and TRBJ1-3; D is possibly TRBD1 (5 bases). The CDR3 sequence is 14 residues long. CDR1 is LNHDA and CDR2 is SQIVND in the germline V gene (reference sequence). V was pared by 2 bases and J by 10 bases, with 15 bases between. The CDR3 DNA sequence: TGTGCCAGTAGTATAAGTTCCGGGACTGCGACCATATATTTT. It yields the protein CASSISSGTATIYF.

The chain is built from TRBV30 and TRBJ2-7; 7 nucleotides align to TRBD1. CDR3 length: 12 amino acids. The germline CDR1 and CDR2 sequences are GTSNPN and SVGIG (reference sequence). V shed 5 bases, J shed 3 bases, and the junction held 4 bases outside the gene matches. CDR3 region: CAWQTGFYEQYF. CDR3 nucleotides: TGTGCCTGGCAGACAGGGTTCTACGAGCAGTACTTC.

This clone was detected only once. The rearrangement uses TRBV28 and TRBJ1-5; no clear D. Germline-derived CDR1 and CDR2 are MDHEN and SYDVKM. CDR3 length equals 14 residues. Trimming pared 1 base from V and 1 base from J, leaving 5 bases between. The CDR3 sequence is CASSLLGSNQPQHF. The CDR3 nucleotides read TGTGCCAGCAGTTTATTGGGGAGCAATCAGCCCCAGCATTTT.

The rearrangement uses TRBV7-3 and TRBJ2-1; TRBD2 is a possible D gene (6 bases). This CDR3 region has 16 residues. V was clipped by 5 bases and J by 2 bases, with 16 bases between them. From germline, CDR1 is SGHTA and CDR2 FQGTGA. The CDR3 loop reads CASSEKAPGAYNEQFF. The CDR3 coding sequence is TGTGCCAGCAGCGAAAAGGCCCCGGGAGCCTACAATGAGCAGTTCTTC. The full variable domain, in which reference TRBV7-3 and TRBJ2-1 provide the parts outside the CDR3, is GAGVSQTPSNKVTEKGKYVELRCDPISGHTALYWYRQSLGQGPEFLIYFQGTGAADDSGLPNDRFFAVRPEGSVSTLKIQRTERGDSAVYLCASSEKAPGAYNEQFFGPGTRLTVL.

The chain joins TRBV28 to TRBJ2-1; 7 positions agree with TRBD1. Germline-derived CDR1 and CDR2 are MDHEN and SYDVKM. The CDR3 consists of 14 residues. Losses at the gene ends were 5 bases for V and 9 bases for J; bases not matched to a gene: 10. CDR3: CASSLWTGRGEQFF. CDR3 sequence (DNA): TGTGCCAGCAGTCTTTGGACAGGCCGGGGTGAGCAGTTCTTC.

This chain connects TRBV28 to TRBJ2-7, with D tentatively TRBD1 or TRBD2 (5 bases each). Germline V gives CDR1 MDHEN, CDR2 SYDVKM. The CDR3 extends over 13 amino acids. Trimming pared 3 bases from V and 0 bases from J, leaving 6 bases between. CDR3: CASSFGGSYEQYF. DNA for the CDR3: TGTGCCAGCAGTTTTGGGGGCTCCTACGAGCAGTACTTC.

This clone was counted a few times. The V and J genes are TRBV5-8 and TRBJ1-2; D is unclear. The CDR3 contains 12 residues. The V and J ends lost 4 bases and 4 bases respectively, with 8 bases between them. Per germline, CDR1 SGHTS and CDR2 YDEGEE. The CDR3 DNA is TGTGCCAGCAGCGAACAGTTCTATGGCTACACCTTC. This sequence encodes CASSEQFYGYTF.

This chain connects TRBV5-1 to TRBJ2-5; 7 bases line up with TRBD2. Germline V gene lookup returns CDR1 SGHRS and CDR2 YFSETQ. The CDR3 is 14 residues long. V trimming: 0 bases; J trimming: 5 bases; junction bases outside the gene matches: 4. The CDR3 loop reads CASSLASGDETQYF. The DNA of the CDR3 is TGCGCCAGCAGCTTGGCCAGCGGGGACGAGACCCAGTACTTC.

This clone has just a few counts. CDR3 protein: CASSRDGFRTEAFF. CDR3 coding DNA: TGTGCCAGCAGTAGGGACGGTTTTCGCACTGAAGCTTTCTTT. The chain links TRBV2 to TRBJ1-1; tentatively, D is TRBD1 (5 bases). The CDR3 spans 14 residues. The V end was cut by 5 bases, the J end by 4 bases, with 14 bases between. The germline V gene encodes CDR1 SNHLY and CDR2 FYNNEI.